Following are 25 T cell receptor beta chains from one sample sequenced in a study of cytomegalovirus exposure and HLA in healthy donors. 60 Vbeta and 13 Jbeta primers were used in PCR. Clones were sequenced by immunoSEQ multiplex PCR, and TCRdb holds only the in-frame ones, with some missing. The sample carries some 150,000 clones, around a tenth recorded once. The source material was PBMCs. The receptors originated from a male donor in good health and CMV-seronegative.

In this sample, this clone turned up a few times. The CDR3 nucleotides are TGCGCCAGCAGCCTTCTCGGACAGCTCGAAGGCTACACCTTC. This translates into CASSLLGQLEGYTF. The chain carries TRBV5-1 and TRBJ1-2; possibly TRBD1 for D (6 bases). The V end lost 4 bases, the J end lost 8 bases, and 18 bases lay between the germline ends. This CDR3 is 14 amino acids long. Looked up from germline, CDR1 is SGHRS and CDR2 is YFSETQ. The full variable domain, in which reference TRBV5-1 and TRBJ1-2 provide the parts outside the CDR3, is KAGVTQTPRYLIKTRGQQVTLSCSPISGHRSVSWYQQTPGQGLQFLFEYFSETQRNKGNFPGRFSGRQFSNSRSEMNVSTLELGDSALYLCASSLLGQLEGYTFGSGTRLTVV.

The table lists this clone with a few counts. The chain is built from TRBV27 and TRBJ2-1; tentative D call: TRBD2 (7 bases). V gave up 5 bases and J gave up 9 bases, with 20 bases separating them. The CDR3 loop spans 15 amino acids. Germline V CDR1 and CDR2: MNHEY, SMNVEV (reference sequence). CDR3 amino acids: CASSPSRGGGVEQFF. The CDR3 DNA is TGTGCCAGCAGTCCCTCCCGTGGGGGGGGCGTTGAGCAGTTCTTC.

This clone was observed a few times. The J gene is TRBJ2-7, the V gene TRBV7-3, with D perhaps matching TRBD2 (5 bases). Germline CDR1 reads SGHTA; CDR2 reads FQGTGA. This CDR3 has 15 amino acids. V was clipped by 2 bases and J by 2 bases, with 13 bases between them. The CDR3 loop reads CASSLSGLGTYEQYF. DNA for the CDR3: TGTGCCAGCAGCTTATCGGGGTTGGGTACCTACGAGCAGTACTTC.

The V gene is TRBV27, the J gene TRBJ2-1; TRBD2 is a possible D gene (5 bases). The length of the CDR3 is 16 residues. From germline, CDR1 is MNHEY and CDR2 SMNVEV (reference sequence). Trimming cost V 5 bases and J 5 bases, with 19 bases left between them. The CDR3 DNA reads TGTGCCAGCAGTCCCAAGCGGCCCGGAGGACACAATGAGCAGTTCTTC. Translation gives CASSPKRPGGHNEQFF.

This clone came up a few times. The rearrangement joins TRBV30 to TRBJ2-3; 9 bases map to TRBD2. V trimming: 0 bases; J trimming: 2 bases; junction bases outside the gene matches: 9. Per germline, CDR1 GTSNPN and CDR2 SVGIG (reference sequence). This CDR3 has 17 amino acids. The CDR3 sequence: CAWSVQGLAMATDTQYF. The CDR3 region has the DNA TGTGCCTGGAGTGTACAGGGACTAGCTATGGCCACAGATACGCAGTATTTT.

This chain joins TRBV5-4 and TRBJ2-3; 11 nucleotides line up with TRBD2. The CDR3 contains 16 residues. From germline, CDR1 is SGHNT and CDR2 YYREEE (reference sequence). V lost 4 bases and J lost 2; bases outside the gene matches: 6. The CDR3 DNA sequence: TGTGCCAGCAGCCGCCTAGCGGGGGGCCCCACAGATACGCAGTATTTT. It encodes CASSRLAGGPTDTQYF.

V is TRBV5-6 and J is TRBJ2-5; 16 positions agree with TRBD2. Looked up from germline, CDR1 is SGHDT and CDR2 is YYEEEE. After removal of 4 bases from V and 5 bases from J, the junction contained 11 bases not matched to a gene. The CDR3 length is 18 residues. CDR3 sequence: CASSPGLAGGLDIETQYF. CDR3 coding DNA: TGTGCCAGCAGCCCGGGACTAGCGGGGGGGCTTGATATTGAGACCCAGTACTTC.

This clone showed up just a few times. The chain employs TRBV28 and TRBJ2-7; perhaps TRBD2 as D (5 bases). Between the trimmed V and J ends, which lost 5 bases and 4 bases, there was a span of 15 bases. Germline-derived CDR1 and CDR2 are MDHEN and SYDVKM. The CDR3 contains 14 residues. CDR3: CASSSSRGSYEQYF. DNA of the CDR3: TGTGCCAGCAGTAGTTCTCGGGGTAGTTACGAGCAGTACTTC.

This clone appeared a few times. The chain combines TRBV13 with TRBJ1-5; perhaps TRBD1 as D (5 bases). The CDR3 is made up of 18 amino acids. The germline V gene has CDR1 PRHDT and CDR2 FYEKMQ (reference sequence). Trimming left V 4 bases short and J 7 bases short, with 26 bases between. CDR3 in DNA: TGTGCCAGCAGCTCGGGAAGGAGGGACCTTGACGGGATCCAGCCCCAGCATTTT. Translation: CASSSGRRDLDGIQPQHF.

This clone was detected only a few times. This chain uses TRBV6-6 with TRBJ1-1, with 7 bases that match TRBD1. With 7 bases clipped from V and 0 bases from J, the junction kept 8 bases outside the gene matches. This CDR3 comprises 15 residues. Germline V gene lookup returns CDR1 MNHNY and CDR2 SVGAGI (reference sequence). CDR3 sequence (DNA): TGTGCCAGCACAAGACCGACAGGGCTGAACACTGAAGCTTTCTTT. Translating it yields CASTRPTGLNTEAFF.

The chain uses TRBV1 and TRBJ2-3; TRBD2, the table's D call, lacks a check against the DNA. TRBV1 is flagged as a pseudogene. The CDR3 spans 17 residues. CDR3 DNA: TGCACCAGCAGCCAGGGGATTAGCGGGAGGGCACCAGATACGCAGTATTTT. This translates into CTSSQGISGRAPDTQYF.

This clone was detected only a few times. The V and J genes are TRBV10-3 and TRBJ2-3; perhaps TRBD2 as D (5 bases). Trimming took 8 bases from V and 2 from J, leaving 20 bases between them. This CDR3 has 16 amino acids. The germline V gene encodes CDR1 ENHRY and CDR2 SYGVKD. The chain's CDR3 is CAIGSFAAGITDTQYF. CDR3 DNA: TGTGCCATCGGCAGTTTCGCGGCCGGGATCACAGATACGCAGTATTTT.

V gene TRBV5-1 combines with J gene TRBJ2-1; 13 bases map to TRBD2. CDR1 SGHRS and CDR2 YFSETQ come from the germline V gene. V was clipped by 2 bases and J by 8 bases; unmatched bases: 13. The CDR3 length is 18 residues. DNA of the CDR3: TGCGCCAGCAGCTTCGGGACTAGCGGGACTCTCCTTGGCGATGAGCAGTTCTTC. This encodes CASSFGTSGTLLGDEQFF.

This chain links TRBV6-1 with TRBJ1-6; the D gene is possibly TRBD1 (5 bases). Trimming shortened V by 0 bases and J by 11 bases, and 20 bases separated the two germline ends. CDR1 and CDR2 from the germline V gene are MNHNS and SASEGT. CDR3 length: 17 residues. The CDR3 sequence: CASSEALKGPAGAPLHF. DNA of the CDR3: TGTGCCAGCAGTGAAGCGCTTAAGGGGCCCGCCGGAGCACCCCTCCACTTT.

V and J are TRBV7-9 and TRBJ2-6, with D maybe TRBD1 (6 bases). CDR3 length: 15 amino acids. Germline V gives CDR1 SEHNR, CDR2 FQNEAQ (reference sequence). Trimming pared 5 bases from V and 0 bases from J, leaving 8 bases between. The CDR3 here is CASSVDSSGANVLTF. For the CDR3, the DNA is TGTGCCAGCAGCGTGGACAGCTCTGGGGCCAACGTCCTGACTTTC.

The rearrangement joins TRBV5-4 to TRBJ2-2, with 7 bases matching TRBD2. Germline V gene lookup returns CDR1 SGHNT and CDR2 YYREEE (reference sequence). V trimming: 0 bases; J trimming: 1 base; junction bases outside the gene matches: 3. The CDR3 length is 16 residues. CDR3: CASSLGLAVNTGELFF. In DNA, the CDR3 is TGTGCCAGCAGCTTGGGCCTAGCGGTGAACACCGGGGAGCTGTTTTTT. Together with reference TRBV5-4 and TRBJ2-2, the CDR3 gives the full variable domain: ETGVTQSPTHLIKTRGQQVTLRCSSQSGHNTVSWYQQALGQGPQFIFQYYREEENGRGNFPPRFSGLQFPNYSSELNVNALELDDSALYLCASSLGLAVNTGELFFGEGSRLTVL.

This chain connects TRBV5-4 to TRBJ1-2; the D gene is possibly TRBD1 (6 bases). The CDR3 is 15 residues long. Germline CDR1 is SGHNT and CDR2 is YYREEE (reference sequence). V lost 5 bases and J 4 bases, leaving 18 bases between the germline ends. The CDR3 sequence: CASRATGRASYGYTF. The CDR3 DNA reads as TGTGCCAGCAGGGCTACAGGGAGGGCTTCCTATGGCTACACCTTC.

This chain's CDR3 is CASSLRTGATYEQYF. The CDR3 nucleotides are TGTGCCAGTAGTCTCCGGACAGGGGCGACCTACGAGCAGTACTTC. This rearrangement joins TRBV19 to TRBJ2-5, with TRBD1 matching over 9 bases. The end of the DNA aligns better with TRBJ2-7, so the J call may be wrong. This CDR3 comprises 15 residues. Germline assignment: CDR1 LNHDA and CDR2 SQIVND (reference sequence).

The rearrangement links TRBV19 to TRBJ2-1; TRBD1 matches 9 bases. The CDR3 runs to 17 residues. Germline V gene data show CDR1 as LNHDA and CDR2 as SQIVND (reference sequence). With V trimmed by 4 bases and J by 0 bases, 7 bases remained unmatched. CDR3 bases: TGTGCCAGTAGTAGCGACAGGGGGATGGGCTCCTACAATGAGCAGTTCTTC. Protein product: CASSSDRGMGSYNEQFF. Full variable domain (missing parts from reference TRBV19 and TRBJ2-1): DGGITQSPKYLFRKEGQNVTLSCEQNLNHDAMYWYRQDPGQGLRLIYYSQIVNDFQKGDIAEGYSVSREKKESFPLTVTSAQKNPTAFYLCASSSDRGMGSYNEQFFGPGTRLTVL.

This clone occurred a few times. The chain couples TRBV5-1 to TRBJ1-1; 11 nucleotides line up with TRBD1. The CDR3 runs to 14 residues. Germline lookup yields CDR1 SGHRS and CDR2 YFSETQ. Trimming removed 3 bases from V and 8 bases from J; junction bases left unmatched: 6. The CDR3 nucleotides read TGCGCCAGCAGCTACTCCGGGACAGGGGGGGAAGCTTTCTTT. This sequence encodes CASSYSGTGGEAFF.

This clone has a handful of counts. The chain links TRBV5-1 to TRBJ1-4, with a possible D match to TRBD1 (5 bases). Germline lookup yields CDR1 SGHRS and CDR2 YFSETQ. Trimming took 4 bases from V and 8 from J, leaving 12 bases between them. This CDR3 comprises 13 residues. This CDR3 reads CASSPDKVEKLFF. The DNA for the CDR3 is TGCGCCAGCAGCCCGGACAAGGTGGAAAAACTGTTTTTT.

This clone was recorded a few times. This chain uses TRBV4-3 with TRBJ1-1; D unresolved. Germline values: CDR1 LGHNA, CDR2 YSLEER. V was shortened by 4 bases and J by 4 bases, with 13 bases between the two germline ends. The CDR3 spans 14 residues. CDR3 sequence: CASSPWKGGTEAFF. The CDR3, as DNA: TGCGCCAGCAGCCCCTGGAAGGGAGGCACTGAAGCTTTCTTT.

J is TRBJ2-7 and V is TRBV4-3, with a weak D call TRBD1 (5 bases). V lost 0 bases and J lost 0, with 12 bases in between. The germline V gene has CDR1 LGHNA and CDR2 YSLEER. The CDR3 loop spans 16 amino acids. CDR3 in amino acids: CASSQDTGLSSYEQYF. In nucleotides, the CDR3 is TGCGCCAGCAGCCAAGACACAGGCCTGAGCTCCTACGAGCAGTACTTC.

This clone was seen a handful of times. Additional DNA sequences in this sample encode the identical CDR3. The genes are TRBV28 and TRBJ2-7, with TRBD1 matching 7 bases. This CDR3 is 12 amino acids long. V lost 6 bases and J lost 3; bases outside the gene matches: 2. Per germline, CDR1 MDHEN and CDR2 SYDVKM. CDR3 amino acids: CASSPGGYEQYF. The CDR3 DNA is TGTGCCAGCAGCCCAGGGGGCTACGAGCAGTACTTC.

V gene TRBV5-5 combines with J gene TRBJ2-5; D is possibly TRBD2 (5 bases). From germline, CDR1 is SGHKS and CDR2 YYEKEE (reference sequence). This CDR3 spans 16 amino acids. The V gene lost 4 bases and the J gene lost 5 bases, with 21 bases spanning the gap. The CDR3 reads CASSRTPGKDGETQYF. The CDR3 bases are TGTGCCAGCAGCCGAACCCCCGGGAAGGATGGGGAGACCCAGTACTTC.